This paragraph reports one T cell receptor (beta chain). The protocol was immunoSEQ multiplex PCR, while the TCRdb copy is restricted to in-frame clones and leaves out a portion. The sample carries 53,000 or so clones, about 75% recorded once. These data originate in a study of blood T cell repertoires in COVID-19. Germline V gene lookup returns CDR1 SGHKS and CDR2 YYEKEE (reference sequence). Trimming cost V 2 bases and J 0 bases, with 8 bases left between them. The CDR3 sequence is 14 residues long. The receptor's source is a middle-aged man with active or convalescent COVID-19. Material: peripheral blood. The chain carries TRBV5-5 and TRBJ1-2, with no clear D. The CDR3 nucleotides read TGTGCCAGCAGCTTTGCGAATCCTAACTATGGCTACACCTTC. Translated: CASSFANPNYGYTF. The full variable domain, rest sourced from reference TRBV5-5 and TRBJ1-2, is DAGVTQSPTHLIKTRGQQVTLRCSPISGHKSVSWYQQVLGQGPQFIFQYYEKEERGRGNFPDRFSARQFPNYSSELNVNALLLGDSALYLCASSFANPNYGYTFGSGTRLTVV.